The 13 T cell receptor beta chains below come from one sample, sequenced in a study of identical twins. TCRdb recomputed calls from the 5' RACE reads with MiXCR, one row per CDR3 protein. This table has over 550,000 distinct CDR3 sequences, 7.1% appearing once. A further study also used this sample, focusing on yellow fever vaccine responses in identical twins.

The sequenced sample was PBMCs. The receptors derive from a young woman in good health.

This clonotype was recorded a few times. The chain links TRBV12-3 or TRBV12-4 to TRBJ2-2, with D possibly called TRBD1 or TRBD2 (5 bases each). This CDR3 has 15 residues. Trimming cost V 6 bases and J 8 bases, with 19 bases left between them. The CDR3 here is CASSPPGPVPGELFF. The CDR3 DNA follows: TGTGCCAGCAGCCCCCCGGGGCCGGTCCCGGGGGAGCTGTTTTTT.

This clonotype was seen repeatedly, ten times or more. The CDR3, as DNA: TGCGCCAGCAGCTCCCTACGAGGAGCGGGAGACGACGAGCAGTACTTC. Protein product: CASSSLRGAGDDEQYF. The genes are TRBV5-1 and TRBJ2-7; 8 bases align to TRBD2. The ends lost 3 bases at V and 5 bases at J; junction bases unmatched: 13. The CDR3 extends over 16 amino acids. Germline V lookup: CDR1 SGHRS, CDR2 YFSETQ.

The rearrangement links TRBV2 to TRBJ2-5; no reliable D call. CDR3 length: 13 residues. Germline loops: CDR1 SNHLY, CDR2 FYNNEI. The germline V and J ends were trimmed by 3 bases and 5 bases, with 10 bases remaining between them. Written as DNA, the CDR3 is TGTGCCAGCAGTGATCGGGTAGTGGAGACCCAGTACTTC. Residues: CASSDRVVETQYF.

This clonotype was seen many times. The chain is built from TRBV10-3 and TRBJ1-1; TRBD1 might be the D (5 bases). CDR1 is ENHRY, CDR2 SYGVKD, per germline. V lost 3 bases and J lost 1, with 9 bases in between. The CDR3 totals 14 residues. CDR3 region: CAISEKGPNTEAFF. CDR3 DNA: TGTGCCATCAGTGAAAAGGGACCGAACACTGAAGCTTTCTTT.

Only a few counts were recorded for this clonotype. CDR3 DNA sequence: TGCGCCAGCAGCTTACAGGGGGCTGTCTCAGATACGCAGTATTTT. Translated, it gives CASSLQGAVSDTQYF. The chain has TRBV5-1 and TRBJ2-3; 9 bases are a match to TRBD1. Germline-derived CDR1 and CDR2 are SGHRS and YFSETQ. The CDR3 sequence is 15 residues long. V was clipped by 2 bases and J by 4 bases; unmatched bases: 5.

This clonotype was counted between two and nine times. This chain links TRBV27 with TRBJ1-4; tentative D call: TRBD1 (5 bases). The CDR3 is 13 residues long. Trimming took 5 bases from V and 11 from J, leaving 15 bases between them. CDR1 and CDR2 from the germline V gene are MNHEY and SMNVEV (reference sequence). The chain's CDR3 is CASSPPGGRKLFF. Here the CDR3 DNA reads TGTGCCAGCAGTCCCCCGGGGGGTCGGAAACTGTTTTTT.

This clonotype was detected many times. The V gene is TRBV6-4, the J gene TRBJ1-1, with 8 bases lining up with TRBD1. In germline, CDR1 is MRHNA, CDR2 SNTAGT. This CDR3 is built from 14 residues. V was pared by 3 bases and J by 4 bases, with 4 bases of the junction left unmatched. This CDR3 is CASSEQGGSTEAFF. The CDR3 nucleotides are TGTGCCAGCAGTGAACAGGGGGGGAGCACTGAAGCTTTCTTT.

This clonotype turned up a few times. This rearrangement joins TRBV13 to TRBJ1-1; D not resolved. V was trimmed by 0 bases and J by 7 bases, leaving 6 bases between them. CDR3 length equals 12 residues. Germline CDR1 PRHDT, CDR2 FYEKMQ (reference sequence). The CDR3 DNA sequence: TGTGCCAGCAGCTTAGGGGGGAATGAAGCTTTCTTT. As protein: CASSLGGNEAFF. The variable domain in full, with the rest retrieved from reference TRBV13 and TRBJ1-1, is AAGVIQSPRHLIKEKRETATLKCYPIPRHDTVYWYQQGPGQDPQFLISFYEKMQSDKGSIPDRFSAQQFSDYHSELNMSSLELGDSALYFCASSLGGNEAFFGQGTRLTVV.

This clonotype was seen repeatedly, ten times or more. J is TRBJ2-3 and V is TRBV7-8, with TRBD2 identical over 7 bases. After removal of 5 bases from V and 2 bases from J, the junction contained 7 bases not matched to a gene. This CDR3 is 15 amino acids long. The germline V gene has CDR1 SGHVS and CDR2 FQNEAQ. CDR3 bases: TGTGCCAGCAGCCAACCTAGCGGTTACACAGATACGCAGTATTTT. It codes for CASSQPSGYTDTQYF.

This clonotype was detected a few times. The chain carries TRBV7-2 and TRBJ2-5, with 10 bases that match TRBD1. CDR3 length: 14 amino acids. The germline V gene has CDR1 SGHTA and CDR2 FQGNSA. The V segment lost 5 bases and the J segment 6 bases; nucleotides outside the gene matches: 6. The CDR3 loop is CASSLRQGAKTQYF. CDR3 nucleotide sequence: TGTGCCAGCAGCCTACGACAGGGGGCCAAGACCCAGTACTTC.

This clonotype came up many times. The gene calls are TRBV4-1 and TRBJ1-1; D call uncertain. V was clipped by 0 bases and J by 11 bases, with 13 bases between them. Germline CDR1 is MGHRA and CDR2 is YSYEKL. The CDR3 spans 13 residues. CDR3 in amino acids: CASSQDRGRLAFF. CDR3 nucleotides: TGCGCCAGCAGCCAAGATCGCGGTAGACTGGCTTTCTTT.

There are many counts of this clonotype. The chain links TRBV12-3 or TRBV12-4 to TRBJ2-1, with TRBD1 matching over 9 bases. The CDR3 length is 13 residues. V dropped 5 bases and J dropped 9; count of bases not matched to a gene: 5. The CDR3 DNA reads TGTGCCAGCAGTGCCACAGGGGGCGGTGAGCAGTTCTTC. Amino acid sequence: CASSATGGGEQFF.

Here the CDR3 DNA reads TGCGCCAGCAGCTTGGCAAACTACAATGAGCAGTTCTTC. Its translation: CASSLANYNEQFF. This chain links TRBV5-1 with TRBJ2-1; D gene ambiguous. The V and J ends lost 0 bases and 3 bases respectively, with 4 bases between them. The germline CDR1 and CDR2 sequences are SGHRS and YFSETQ. The CDR3 is made up of 13 amino acids.